One T cell receptor beta chain is described in this entry. The sample is drawn from a study of blood T cell repertoires in COVID-19. In germline, CDR1 is SGHRS, CDR2 YFSETQ. The CDR3 length is 14 residues. V shed 3 bases, J shed 7 bases, and the junction held 4 bases outside the gene matches. The assay was immunoSEQ multiplex PCR, and TCRdb's table has in-frame clones only and misses some. The data hold about 14,000 clones, with 83% observed a single time. This chain uses TRBV5-1 with TRBJ1-4; TRBD1 matches 9 bases. Sequencing input: peripheral blood. This sequence was found in an older woman with acute or convalescent COVID-19. This CDR3 reads CASSSGTGPEKLFF. CDR3 nucleotide sequence: TGCGCCAGCAGCTCCGGGACAGGGCCTGAAAAACTGTTTTTT.